This TCR beta chain derives from a study of Graves' ophthalmopathy and Graves' hyperthyroidism (dated by TCRdb to the late 2010s). General notes on the study: Peripheral blood was collected before any treatment was given, at the time of initial diagnosis. To explore V-J signatures that separate ophthalmopathy from hyperthyroidism, a discovery set of fewer than 110 patients was enrolled, consisting of about 45 with ophthalmopathy and around 60 with stable hyperthyroidism. T-cell repertoires of thyroid tissue and blood were compared in six hyperthyroidism patients. Following sample collection, hyperthyroidism patients were given methimazole at a starting dose of 30 mg daily, and ophthalmopathy patients were given high-dose intravenous methylprednisolone. An independent validation cohort comprised roughly 20 hyperthyroidism patients and over 15 patients who later progressed from hyperthyroidism to ophthalmopathy. TCR beta repertoire signatures were used to distinguish Graves' ophthalmopathy from Graves' hyperthyroidism and to predict progression to ophthalmopathy. In total, some 140 blood samples were TCR-sequenced: approximately 40 ophthalmopathy, approximately 75 hyperthyroidism and about 17 hyperthyroidism-to-ophthalmopathy patients. Overall results and qualifications from the work: Among expanded thyroid clonotypes with frequency above 0.001, most also showed up in blood, which suggests that blood repertoires may reflect the thyroid immune response. No statistical method was used to predetermine the sample size, and group allocation was not hidden from the investigators. In cross-validation, the 13-signature model distinguished ophthalmopathy from stable hyperthyroidism with approximately 90% sensitivity and 81% to 82% specificity, while in the test set the corresponding values were about 80% and 75%. In validation, the model predicted ophthalmopathy progression with 70.59% sensitivity and roughly 72% specificity; eleven to twelve predicted patients were CT-confirmed with GO in a median of about 7.1 months.

For repertoire sequencing, the TCR beta CDR3 regions were amplified from RNA transcripts. HTBI primers and the Qiagen OneStep RT-PCR kit were used in a first-round RT-PCR, which was followed by a second-round multiplex PCR, size selection and purification. Libraries were sequenced paired-end with 100 bp reads on an Illumina HiSeq2000. In the source study's methods: SOAPnuke was used to process the reads, throwing out any read that had adapters, had uncalled bases, had a mean Phred below 15, or lacked an exact constant-primer or identifier match. COPE v1.2.5 was used to merge the high-quality paired reads. Clonotypes were defined as unique nucleotide sequences and were aligned to IMGT TRB V, D and J references using MiTCR v1.1. Only V-J combinations with frequency above 0.0001 were analysed, covering 99.2% of repertoires. A TCR clonal expansion and chaos score per V-J combination was defined as the ratio of F50 clonal expansion to chaos observed in the TCRdist matrix. Welch's t-statistics and random forest were used to reduce the features to 10 to 15 V-J combinations, which were then used as input to a naive Bayes classifier. The similarity between thyroid and blood repertoires was quantified using the Morisita-Horn index. Through fastp at Q25 and MiXCR, TCRdb rebuilt clones from the public reads, retaining in-frame beta chains. All rows with the same CDR3 protein become a single entry with the most common DNA and genes. TCRdb's processing, not the authors' own work, is the source of the V and J calls. The table for this sample lists hundreds of thousands of distinct CDR3 sequences; about 38% of them were counted only once. The ten largest clonotypes hold about 3.3% of the sample.

This clonotype was recorded once. The antigen this receptor binds is unknown. No much larger clonotype is one base removed from it; base qualities were not supplied. Resting on one read, the evidence is weak. The ophthalmopathy patients had moderately to severely active disease, with a Clinical Activity Score of 3 or higher, a NOSPECS grade of 4 or higher, and a disease duration of less than 3 months. Patients with other autoimmune diseases, uncontrolled infections, pregnancy or lactation were excluded. Diagnosis relied on clinical symptoms, serum thyroxine, TRAb, thyroid ultrasound and orbital computed tomography. Using Ficoll-Paque density gradient centrifugation, PBMCs were isolated from 9.5 to 10 ml of fresh peripheral blood. Trizol reagent was used to extract the total RNA, and its quality was then checked on an Agilent 2100 Bioanalyzer. There are 12 amino acids in the CDR3, from cysteine to phenylalanine inclusive. Only the CDR3 portion is preserved as DNA: 36 bases, with reading frame beginning at the first base. The CDR1 and CDR2 encoded by the germline V gene are ENHRY and SYGVKD. The trim is 6 bases for V and 6 bases for J, with a gap of 12 bases between the germline ends.

The specimen was peripheral blood. This TCR derives from an adult man with Graves' ophthalmopathy. The sequence joins TRBV10-3 to TRBJ2-7, with TRBD2 as a weak D call on 7 bases. The nucleotide sequence is given as TGTGCCATCAGCCGGGGGGCGGCCGAGCAGTACTTC. Translated, this is CAISRGAAEQYF.